Described below is a single TCR beta chain sequence and its context. The table lists this clone with a few counts. Its cognate antigen has yet to be identified. No base qualities exist here, and no much larger clone lies one base off it. The treatment or condition label corresponds to: around 19 received Ad26.COV2.S at low or high dose, single or two shots; 5 received placebo; per-sample allocation not given. For vaccine and placebo recipients, the sequenced repertoires came from samples collected on day 63 after the first injection. In Cohort 1b, 20 to 25 adults aged 18-55 years were enrolled at a single site in Boston, USA, between 29 July and 7 August 2020. Ad26.COV2.S was a replication-incompetent adenovirus type 26 vector that expressed a prefusion-stabilized SARS-CoV-2 spike protein derived from the original Wuhan strain. This sample is drawn from a study of Ad26.COV2.S vaccination and SARS-CoV-2 variants (dated by TCRdb to about 2021). Study-wide context: Donors in the vaccine arm were drawn from COV1001, a multicentre, randomized, double-blind, placebo-controlled phase I-IIa trial testing Ad26.COV2.S in healthy adults. Blinding of investigators to trial group allocation was maintained during experiments and outcome assessment. The specificity and breadth of SARS-CoV-2-reactive T cell receptors after Ad26.COV2.S vaccination were assessed by TCRbeta repertoire sequencing. Ad26.COV2.S was administered intramuscularly at 5 x 10^10 or 1 x 10^11 viral particles, either as a single shot or as two shots given 56 days apart. Trial participants were randomized into five groups of five, in which low-dose or high-dose Ad26.COV2.S was given once or twice, or placebo was given on both occasions. A total of 32 samples were included in the TCR-sequenced set, comprising roughly 19 Ad26.COV2.S vaccine recipients, 5 placebo recipients and 8 SARS-CoV-2 convalescent individuals. Points the paper makes about the study in general: Comparing responses between vaccine doses or regimens was not something the study was powered to do. Higher spike-specific TCR breadth was observed in Ad26.COV2.S recipients than in placebo recipients (P = 0.0014). Vaccine and placebo recipients had similar non-spike TCR breadth, a finding consistent with the vaccine containing only spike. After vaccination, spike-specific CD8+ and CD4+ T cell responses were reported to show substantial breadth. The authors noted that the TCR breadth and depth analyses may have underestimated total T cell responses.

TCRbeta CDR3 regions were sequenced with the immunoSEQ Assay. After extraction, genomic DNA underwent amplification by bias-controlled multiplex PCR, followed by high-throughput sequencing. In the original analysis: To quantify the absolute abundance of every unique TCRbeta CDR3 region, sequences were collapsed and filtered. T cell fraction was estimated by normalizing TCRbeta template counts to usable DNA, with usable DNA measured through amplification of reference genes found in all nucleated cells. Repertoire TCRs were annotated as SARS-CoV-2-specific by exact matching of V gene, CDR3 amino acid sequence and J gene to a known reactive TCR set. The reference SARS-CoV-2 TCR set was obtained from MIRA and was filtered for enrichment in COVID-19-positive ImmuneCODE repertoires, whereby public or cross-reactive TCRs were removed. Drawing on the MIRA antigens, annotated TCRs were analysed further at the level of specific ORF or position within ORF. Depth was the summed frequency of annotated unique rearrangements, while breadth was defined as annotated unique rearrangements over total unique productive rearrangements. Two-sided Wilcoxon rank-sum tests were applied when comparing TCR breadth between groups. TCRdb's version of the immuneACCESS table is confined to in-frame rearrangements and falls short of the full clone set. An unresolved V gene accounts for under half of the shortfall where checked; the remainder is of unknown origin. V and J calls and clone size are given by that table; D and trimming were obtained from the DNA. The sample contains about 480,000 clones, around 85% of them found a single time. The ten biggest clones cover roughly 13% of the sample.

Sequencing used peripheral blood, obtained in a trial of Ad26.COV2.S vaccine versus placebo. This receptor was obtained from a person aged 18-60 years who received the Ad26.COV2.S COVID-19 vaccine or a placebo.

For the CDR3, the sequence is CASSEHLAGVPFF. The sequence in DNA is TGTGCCAGCAGTGAGCATCTAGCGGGAGTCCCGTTCTTC. The chain couples TRBV25-1 to TRBJ2-1, with TRBD2 matching 10 junction bases. Compared with germline, V lacks 3 bases and J lacks 15 bases; bases without a gene match: 8. Reading from cysteine to phenylalanine, the CDR3 counts 13 amino acids. Only the CDR3 portion is preserved as DNA: 39 bases, with reading frame beginning at the first base. Reading the germline V gene gives CDR1 MGHDK and CDR2 SYGVNS.